This T cell receptor (beta chain) derives from a study of T cells in Graves' hyperthyroidism and ophthalmopathy. Turning to the study itself: Peripheral blood was obtained at initial diagnosis, preceding any treatment.

General observations from the study: Model predictions of ophthalmopathy came a median roughly 6.7 months before onset. Most expanded thyroid clonotypes above 0.001 recurred in blood.

Amplified TCR beta CDR3 regions came from RNA transcripts. HTBI primers were the set used in a first-round RT-PCR of the TCR CDR3. MiXCR, run by TCRdb on the multiplex PCR reads, gives a single entry per CDR3 protein. The profile covers hundreds of thousands of distinct CDR3 sequences, with less than 25% appearing a single time and 30% to 40% taken by the ten largest. Turning to this clonotype: Antigen unknown.

Based on clinical symptoms, serum thyroxine and TRAb, thyroid ultrasound and orbital computed tomography, diagnoses were reached. After removal of 5 bases from V and 2 bases from J, the junction contained 12 bases not matched to a gene. CDR1 DFQATT and CDR2 SNEGSKA come from the germline V gene (reference sequence). CDR3 size: 17 residues. This chain connects TRBV20-1 to TRBJ2-7, with TRBD2 identical over 13 bases. The sample comprised blood. This clonotype was obtained from a man aged 25 to 40 with Graves' ophthalmopathy. The CDR3 protein is CSAGPGLAGQATYEQYF. The CDR3 DNA follows: TGCAGTGCTGGGCCGGGACTAGCGGGACAGGCCACCTACGAGCAGTACTTC.